This T cell receptor (beta chain) comes out of a study of OX40 agonist ivuxolimab in advanced cancers. At the level of the study: Patients were treated with ivuxolimab, an agonistic anti-OX40 (CD134) antibody. Patients in the trial were receiving intravenous ivuxolimab every 2 weeks, at doses of 0.01 to 10 mg/kg.

Sampling times: baseline, cycle 4 day 1, cycle 7 day 1. Here immunoSEQ multiplex PCR was the method, and the copy in TCRdb shows in-frame clones only, minus some. Among 95,000 to 100,000 clones listed, roughly 80% were seen once. The clonotype was recovered from an adult with an advanced solid tumor such as melanoma, head and neck, liver or kidney cancer. This sample comprised CD4+ or CD8+ T cells sorted from blood, obtained in a trial of the OX40 agonist ivuxolimab.

This CDR3 reads CSVSAGGASGYTF. The CDR3, as DNA: TGCAGCGTCTCGGCGGGGGGCGCGAGCGGCTACACCTTC. The chain couples TRBV29-1 to TRBJ1-2; possibly TRBD1 for D (6 bases). The CDR3 length is 13 residues. The germline V gene encodes CDR1 SQVTM and CDR2 ANQGSEA. V was clipped by 6 bases and J by 8 bases, with 19 bases between them.